Given below is one T cell receptor (beta chain) in context. The antigen remains unidentified. The time point is: persistent/refractory GD, antithyroid drugs over 5 years with positive TRAb. Scientists built the TCR library using RNA that was extracted from PBMCs. This specimen comes from a study of regulatory T cells in long-lasting Graves disease. Study outcomes and limitations: New patients shared 966 public clonotypes, fewer than the roughly 2,600 shared by persistent patients.

Library construction for TCR beta used iRepertoire HTBI primers and Arm-PCR of CDR3 regions. TCRdb processed the multiplex PCR reads anew with MiXCR; each CDR3 protein has one entry. The sample has over 650,000 distinct CDR3 sequences, roughly 30% seen once; the top ten hold under 55%. This CDR3 is built from 15 residues. From germline, CDR1 is LNHDA and CDR2 SQIVND (reference sequence). Trimming left V 1 base short and J 3 bases short, with 10 bases between. This sequence was found in a female donor with Graves disease. Source: peripheral blood mononuclear cells (PBMCs), taken when the disease was refractory, from a patient treated with antithyroid drugs. The V gene is TRBV19, the J gene TRBJ1-5; D not certain. The CDR3 here is CASSIAGSINQPQHF. CDR3 nucleotides: TGTGCCAGTAGTATAGCGGGCAGTATCAATCAGCCCCAGCATTTT. Variable domain in full (rest from reference TRBV19 and TRBJ1-5): DGGITQSPKYLFRKEGQNVTLSCEQNLNHDAMYWYRQDPGQGLRLIYYSQIVNDFQKGDIAEGYSVSREKKESFPLTVTSAQKNPTAFYLCASSIAGSINQPQHFGDGTRLSIL.